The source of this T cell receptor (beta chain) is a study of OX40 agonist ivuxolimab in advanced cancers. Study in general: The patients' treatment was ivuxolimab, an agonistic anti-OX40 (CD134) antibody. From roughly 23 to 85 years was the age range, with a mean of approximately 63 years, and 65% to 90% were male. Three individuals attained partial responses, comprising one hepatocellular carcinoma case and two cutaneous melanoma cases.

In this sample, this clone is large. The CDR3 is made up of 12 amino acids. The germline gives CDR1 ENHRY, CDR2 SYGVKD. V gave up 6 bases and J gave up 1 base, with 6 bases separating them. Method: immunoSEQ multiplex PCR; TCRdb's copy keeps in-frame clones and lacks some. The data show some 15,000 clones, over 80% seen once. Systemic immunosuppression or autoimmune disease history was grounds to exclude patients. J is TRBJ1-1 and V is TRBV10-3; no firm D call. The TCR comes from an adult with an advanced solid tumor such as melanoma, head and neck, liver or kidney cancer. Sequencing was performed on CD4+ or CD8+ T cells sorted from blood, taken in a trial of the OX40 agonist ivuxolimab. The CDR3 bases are TGTGCCATCAGAGGAGGGAACACTGAAGCTTTCTTT. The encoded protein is CAIRGGNTEAFF.